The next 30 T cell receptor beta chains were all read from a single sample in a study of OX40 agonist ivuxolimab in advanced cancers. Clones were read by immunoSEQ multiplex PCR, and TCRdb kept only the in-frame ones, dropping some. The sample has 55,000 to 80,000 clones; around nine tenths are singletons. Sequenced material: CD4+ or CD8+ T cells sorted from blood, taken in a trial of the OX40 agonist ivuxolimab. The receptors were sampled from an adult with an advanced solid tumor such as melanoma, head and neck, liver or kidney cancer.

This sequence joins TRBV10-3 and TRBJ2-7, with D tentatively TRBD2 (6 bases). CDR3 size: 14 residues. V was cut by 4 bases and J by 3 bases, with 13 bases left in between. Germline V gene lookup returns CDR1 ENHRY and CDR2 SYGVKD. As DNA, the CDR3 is TGTGCCATCAGTGGCCGATCCGGGAGCTACGAGCAGTACTTC. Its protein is CAISGRSGSYEQYF.

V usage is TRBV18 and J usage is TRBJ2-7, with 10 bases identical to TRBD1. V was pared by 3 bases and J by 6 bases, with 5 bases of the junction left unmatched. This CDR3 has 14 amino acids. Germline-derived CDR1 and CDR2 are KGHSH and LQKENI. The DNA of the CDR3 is TGTGCCAGCTCACCCGGGACAGGGGCTCGCGAGCAGTACTTC. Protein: CASSPGTGAREQYF. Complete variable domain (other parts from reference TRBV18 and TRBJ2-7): NAGVMQNPRHLVRRRGQEARLRCSPMKGHSHVYWYRQLPEEGLKFMVYLQKENIIDESGMPKERFSAEFPKEGPSILRIQQVVRGDSAAYFCASSPGTGAREQYFGPGTRLTVT.

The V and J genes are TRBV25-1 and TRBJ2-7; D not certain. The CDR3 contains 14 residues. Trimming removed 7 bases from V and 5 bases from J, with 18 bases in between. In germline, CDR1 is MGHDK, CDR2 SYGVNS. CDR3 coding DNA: TGTGCCAGCACCCCCGGCCAAGGGCCCGACGAGCAGTACTTC. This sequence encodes CASTPGQGPDEQYF.

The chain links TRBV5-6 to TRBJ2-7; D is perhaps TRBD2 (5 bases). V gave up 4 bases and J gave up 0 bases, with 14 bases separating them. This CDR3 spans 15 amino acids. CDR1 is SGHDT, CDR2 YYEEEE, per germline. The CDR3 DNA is TGTGCCAGCAGCACGGGGTTCCCGAGCTCCTACGAGCAGTACTTC. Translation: CASSTGFPSSYEQYF.

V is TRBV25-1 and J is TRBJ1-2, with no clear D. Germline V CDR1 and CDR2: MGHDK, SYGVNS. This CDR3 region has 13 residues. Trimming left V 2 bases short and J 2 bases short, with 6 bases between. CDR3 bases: TGTGCCAGCAGTGAAGGGCGGAACTATGGCTACACCTTC. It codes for CASSEGRNYGYTF.

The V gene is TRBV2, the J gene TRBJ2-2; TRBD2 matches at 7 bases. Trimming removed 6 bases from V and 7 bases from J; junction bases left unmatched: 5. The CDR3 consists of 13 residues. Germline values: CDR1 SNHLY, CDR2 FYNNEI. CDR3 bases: TGTGCCAGCAGCGGGACTACTCGCGGGGAGCTGTTTTTT. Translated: CASSGTTRGELFF.

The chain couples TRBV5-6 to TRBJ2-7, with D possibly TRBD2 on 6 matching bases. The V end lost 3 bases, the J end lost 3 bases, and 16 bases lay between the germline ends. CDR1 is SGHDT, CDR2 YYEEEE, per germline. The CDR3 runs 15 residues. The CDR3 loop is CASSSGTLSLYEQYF. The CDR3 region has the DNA TGTGCCAGCAGCTCCGGGACTCTAAGCCTCTACGAGCAGTACTTC.

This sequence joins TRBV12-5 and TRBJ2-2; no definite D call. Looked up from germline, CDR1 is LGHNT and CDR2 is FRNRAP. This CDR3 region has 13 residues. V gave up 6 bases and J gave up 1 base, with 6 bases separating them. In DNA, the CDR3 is TGTGCTAGTGGGCCCTGGAACACCGGGGAGCTGTTTTTT. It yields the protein CASGPWNTGELFF. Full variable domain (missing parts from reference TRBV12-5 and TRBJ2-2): DARVTQTPRHKVTEMGQEVTMRCQPILGHNTVFWYRQTMMQGLELLAYFRNRAPLDDSGMPKDRFSAEMPDATLATLKIQPSEPRDSAVYFCASGPWNTGELFFGEGSRLTVL.

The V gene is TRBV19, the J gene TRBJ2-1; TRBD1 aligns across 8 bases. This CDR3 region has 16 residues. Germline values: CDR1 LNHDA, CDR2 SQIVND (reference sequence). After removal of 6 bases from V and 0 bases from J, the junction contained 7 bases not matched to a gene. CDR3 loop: CASRGTGRTSYNEQFF. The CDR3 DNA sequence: TGTGCCAGTAGGGGGACAGGTCGTACCTCCTACAATGAGCAGTTCTTC.

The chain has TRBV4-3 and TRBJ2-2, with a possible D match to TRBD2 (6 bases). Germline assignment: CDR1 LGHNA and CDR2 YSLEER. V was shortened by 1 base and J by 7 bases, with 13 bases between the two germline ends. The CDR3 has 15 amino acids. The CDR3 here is CASSQGGGVIGELFF. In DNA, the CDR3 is TGCGCCAGCAGCCAAGGTGGCGGGGTTATCGGGGAGCTGTTTTTT.

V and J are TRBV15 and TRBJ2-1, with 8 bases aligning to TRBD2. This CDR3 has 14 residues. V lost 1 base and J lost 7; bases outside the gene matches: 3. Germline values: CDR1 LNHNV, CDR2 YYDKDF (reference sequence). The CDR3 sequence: CATSRAGGPNEQFF. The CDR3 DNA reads TGTGCCACCAGCAGAGCGGGAGGGCCTAATGAGCAGTTCTTC.

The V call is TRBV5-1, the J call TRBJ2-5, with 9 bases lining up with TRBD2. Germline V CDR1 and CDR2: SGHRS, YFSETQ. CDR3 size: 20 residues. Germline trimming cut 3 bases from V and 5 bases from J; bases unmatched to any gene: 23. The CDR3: CASSSNPPAGGASGEETQYF. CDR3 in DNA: TGCGCCAGCAGCTCCAACCCCCCGGCGGGAGGGGCCAGTGGGGAGGAGACCCAGTACTTC.

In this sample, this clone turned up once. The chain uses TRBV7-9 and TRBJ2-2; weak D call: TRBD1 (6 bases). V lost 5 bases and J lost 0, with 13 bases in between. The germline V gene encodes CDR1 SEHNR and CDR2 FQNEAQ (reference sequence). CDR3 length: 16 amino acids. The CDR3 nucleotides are TGTGCCAGCAGCAGGTCCGGGACAACGAACACCGGGGAGCTGTTTTTT. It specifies CASSRSGTTNTGELFF.

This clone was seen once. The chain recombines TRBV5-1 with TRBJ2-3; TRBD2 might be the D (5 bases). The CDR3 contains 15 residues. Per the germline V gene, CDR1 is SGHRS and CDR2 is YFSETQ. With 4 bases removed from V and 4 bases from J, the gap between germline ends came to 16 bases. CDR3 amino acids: CASSAQGLRADTQYF. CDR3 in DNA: TGCGCCAGCAGCGCCCAAGGCCTGAGGGCAGATACGCAGTATTTT.

The CDR3 nucleotides read TGCAGCGTAGGGAGGCGGGACCTCACTGAAGCTTTCTTT. Translating it yields CSVGRRDLTEAFF. The chain joins TRBV29-1 to TRBJ1-1; D is possibly TRBD1 (5 bases). Trimming shortened V by 6 bases and J by 4 bases, and 15 bases separated the two germline ends. There are 13 residues in the CDR3. Germline V lookup: CDR1 SQVTM, CDR2 ANQGSEA.

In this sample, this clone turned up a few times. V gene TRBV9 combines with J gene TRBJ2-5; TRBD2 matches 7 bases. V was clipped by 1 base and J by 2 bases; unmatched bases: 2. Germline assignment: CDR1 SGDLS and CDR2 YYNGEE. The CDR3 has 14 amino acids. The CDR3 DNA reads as TGTGCCAGCAGCGTAAGCGGGATTCAAGAGACCCAGTACTTC. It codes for CASSVSGIQETQYF. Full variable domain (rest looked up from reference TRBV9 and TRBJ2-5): DSGVTQTPKHLITATGQRVTLRCSPRSGDLSVYWYQQSLDQGLQFLIQYYNGEERAKGNILERFSAQQFPDLHSELNLSSLELGDSALYFCASSVSGIQETQYFGPGTRLLVL.

The CDR3 is CASSLEGIRADTQYF. Here the CDR3 DNA reads TGCGCCAGCAGCTTGGAGGGGATTAGGGCAGATACGCAGTATTTT. The chain uses TRBV5-1 and TRBJ2-3; weak D call: TRBD1 (5 bases). Trimming pared 0 bases from V and 4 bases from J, leaving 12 bases between. CDR3 length: 15 residues. Germline V gene lookup returns CDR1 SGHRS and CDR2 YFSETQ.

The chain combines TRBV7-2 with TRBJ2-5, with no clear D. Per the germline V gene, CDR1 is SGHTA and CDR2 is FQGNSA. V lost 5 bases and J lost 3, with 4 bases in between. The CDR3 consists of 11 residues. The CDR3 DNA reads TGTGCCAGCAGCCTAAAAGAGACCCAGTACTTC. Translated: CASSLKETQYF.

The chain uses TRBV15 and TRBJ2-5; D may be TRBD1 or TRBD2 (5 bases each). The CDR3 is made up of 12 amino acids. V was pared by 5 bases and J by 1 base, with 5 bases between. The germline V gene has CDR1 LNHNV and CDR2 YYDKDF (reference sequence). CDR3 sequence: CATSGTQETQYF. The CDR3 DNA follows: TGTGCCACCAGCGGGACCCAAGAGACCCAGTACTTC.

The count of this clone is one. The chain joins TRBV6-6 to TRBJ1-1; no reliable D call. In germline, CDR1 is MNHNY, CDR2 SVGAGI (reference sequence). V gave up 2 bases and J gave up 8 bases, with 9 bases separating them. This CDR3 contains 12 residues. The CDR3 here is CASSYGGYEAFF. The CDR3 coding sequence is TGTGCCAGCAGTTACGGCGGTTACGAAGCTTTCTTT.

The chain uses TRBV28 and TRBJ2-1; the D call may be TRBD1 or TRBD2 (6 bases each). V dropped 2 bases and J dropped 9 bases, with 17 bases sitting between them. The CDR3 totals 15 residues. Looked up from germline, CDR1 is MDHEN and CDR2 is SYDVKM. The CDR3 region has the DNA TGTGCCAGCAGTTTAGGGGGGCGGGTGTCGGGTGAGCAGTTCTTC. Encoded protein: CASSLGGRVSGEQFF.

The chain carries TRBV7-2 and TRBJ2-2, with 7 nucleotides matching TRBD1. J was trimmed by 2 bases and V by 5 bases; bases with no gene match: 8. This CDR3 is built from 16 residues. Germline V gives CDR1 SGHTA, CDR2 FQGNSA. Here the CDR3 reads CASSPVTGINTGELFF. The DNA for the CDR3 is TGTGCCAGCAGCCCAGTGACAGGGATTAACACCGGGGAGCTGTTTTTT.

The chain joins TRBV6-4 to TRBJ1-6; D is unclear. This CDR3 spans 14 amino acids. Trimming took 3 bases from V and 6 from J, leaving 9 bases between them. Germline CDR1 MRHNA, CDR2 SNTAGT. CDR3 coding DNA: TGTGCCAGCAGTGAACTCGAGGCTAATTCACCCCTCCACTTT. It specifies CASSELEANSPLHF.

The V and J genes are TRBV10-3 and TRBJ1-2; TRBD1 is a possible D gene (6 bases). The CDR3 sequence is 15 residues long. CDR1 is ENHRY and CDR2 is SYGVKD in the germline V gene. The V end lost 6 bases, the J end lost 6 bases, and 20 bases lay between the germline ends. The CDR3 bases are TGTGCCATCAGAAACCTACAGGGTCGACTAGATGGCTACACCTTC. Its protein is CAIRNLQGRLDGYTF.

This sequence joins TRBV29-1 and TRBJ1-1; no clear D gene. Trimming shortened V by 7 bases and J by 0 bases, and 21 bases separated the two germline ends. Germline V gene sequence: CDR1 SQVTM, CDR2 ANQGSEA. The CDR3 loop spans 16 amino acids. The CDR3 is CSARRNTGVMNTEAFF. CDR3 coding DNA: TGCAGCGCCAGAAGGAACACGGGAGTTATGAACACTGAAGCTTTCTTT. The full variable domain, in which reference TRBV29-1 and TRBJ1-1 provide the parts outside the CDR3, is SAVISQKPSRDICQRGTSLTIQCQVDSQVTMMFWYRQQPGQSLTLIATANQGSEATYESGFVIDKFPISRPNLTFSTLTVSNMSPEDSSIYLCSARRNTGVMNTEAFFGQGTRLTVV.

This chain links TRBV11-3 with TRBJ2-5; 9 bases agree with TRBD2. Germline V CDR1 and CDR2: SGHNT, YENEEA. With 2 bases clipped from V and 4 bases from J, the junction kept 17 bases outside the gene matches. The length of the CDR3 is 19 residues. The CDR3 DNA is TGTGCCAGCAGCTTACACAGGGCTAGCGGGATGAGGGTCGGAGAGACCCAGTACTTC. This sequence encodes CASSLHRASGMRVGETQYF.

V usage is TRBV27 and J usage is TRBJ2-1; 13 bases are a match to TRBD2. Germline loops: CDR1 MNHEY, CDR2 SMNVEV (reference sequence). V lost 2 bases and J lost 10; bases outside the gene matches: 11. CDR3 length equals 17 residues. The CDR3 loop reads CASSLQGLAGFTGEQFF. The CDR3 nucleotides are TGTGCCAGCAGTTTACAGGGACTAGCGGGATTTACGGGGGAGCAGTTCTTC.

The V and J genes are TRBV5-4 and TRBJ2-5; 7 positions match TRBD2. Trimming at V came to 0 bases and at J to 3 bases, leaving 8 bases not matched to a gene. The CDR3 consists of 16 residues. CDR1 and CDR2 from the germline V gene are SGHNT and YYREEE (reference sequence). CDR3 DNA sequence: TGTGCCAGCAGCTTGGGAGGACTAGGAAGAGAAGAGACCCAGTACTTC. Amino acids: CASSLGGLGREETQYF.

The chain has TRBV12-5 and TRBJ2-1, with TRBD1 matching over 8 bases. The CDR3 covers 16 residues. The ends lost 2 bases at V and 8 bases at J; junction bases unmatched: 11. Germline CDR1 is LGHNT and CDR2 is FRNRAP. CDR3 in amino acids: CASGLRIQGVVDEQFF. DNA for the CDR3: TGTGCTAGTGGTTTGAGAATACAGGGGGTTGTGGATGAGCAGTTCTTC.

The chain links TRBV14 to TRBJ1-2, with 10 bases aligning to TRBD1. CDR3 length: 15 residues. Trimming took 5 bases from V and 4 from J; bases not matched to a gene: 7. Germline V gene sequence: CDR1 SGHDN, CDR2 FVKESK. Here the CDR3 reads CASSGGQGEAYGYTF. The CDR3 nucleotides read TGTGCCAGCAGCGGCGGACAGGGGGAAGCCTATGGCTACACCTTC.